The 32 T cell receptor beta chains listed next were all sequenced from one sample in a study of T-cell reconstitution after alpha-beta-depleted transplantation in children. Using unique molecular identifiers, the investigators prepared the TCRbeta library. TCRdb re-called the PCR reads through MiXCR, storing one row per CDR3 protein. In the table there are roughly 350,000 distinct CDR3 sequences, around 16% of which are singletons. Sequencing was performed on PBMCs, mostly from graft donor cells, taken 360 days after TCRalphabeta/CD19-depleted stem cell transplant. Receptors were obtained from a male patient between 2 and 15 years old who had a stem cell transplant for acute lymphoblastic leukemia, so the T cells may come from the graft donor.

The V call is TRBV6-1, the J call TRBJ2-3, with 8 bases fitting TRBD1. Germline CDR1 reads MNHNS; CDR2 reads SASEGT. This CDR3 has 17 residues. V dropped 5 bases and J dropped 2; count of bases not matched to a gene: 12. The CDR3 region has the DNA TGTGCCAGCAGTCGACAGGGGAGAAGTTGGGCCACAGATACGCAGTATTTT. Its translation: CASSRQGRSWATDTQYF.

This clonotype was counted between two and nine times. V and J are TRBV5-1 and TRBJ2-3; 8 nucleotides match TRBD1. The germline CDR1 and CDR2 sequences are SGHRS and YFSETQ. The CDR3 length is 17 residues. The trim removed 4 bases at V and 4 bases at J, leaving 14 bases unmatched. The CDR3 spells CASSPPGGRGHPDTQYF. CDR3 in DNA: TGCGCCAGCAGCCCCCCCGGCGGCAGGGGGCACCCAGATACGCAGTATTTT.

V is TRBV7-6 and J is TRBJ2-3; D is unresolved. In germline, CDR1 is SGHVS, CDR2 FNYEAQ. Trimming removed 3 bases at V and 1 base at J, with 8 bases between. The CDR3 runs to 14 residues. The CDR3 sequence: CASSFYSRTDTQYF. Here the CDR3 DNA reads TGTGCCAGCAGCTTTTACAGTCGCACAGATACGCAGTATTTT.

This clonotype appeared many times. The V gene is TRBV12-3 or TRBV12-4, the J gene TRBJ2-1; no definite D call. CDR3 length: 14 amino acids. The V end lost 2 bases, the J end lost 13 bases, and 18 bases lay between the germline ends. The CDR3 sequence: CASSLREGSADQFF. The CDR3 DNA reads as TGTGCCAGCAGTTTAAGGGAAGGCAGTGCGGACCAGTTCTTC.

The rearrangement joins TRBV5-1 to TRBJ2-6, with D perhaps TRBD2 (5 bases). Trimming took 5 bases from V and 0 from J, leaving 12 bases between them. The germline V gene encodes CDR1 SGHRS and CDR2 YFSETQ. This CDR3 contains 16 residues. The CDR3 is CASRYEGLSGANVLTF. Written as DNA, the CDR3 is TGCGCCAGCAGGTACGAGGGTCTCTCTGGGGCCAACGTCCTGACTTTC.

The chain is built from TRBV7-2 and TRBJ2-7, with 9 bases lining up with TRBD1. Unmatched junction bases numbered 3, after V lost 5 bases and J lost 1 base. Germline CDR1 SGHTA, CDR2 FQGNSA. This CDR3 has 14 residues. DNA of the CDR3: TGTGCCAGCAGCATCGACAGGGGGTCCTACGAGCAGTACTTC. This encodes CASSIDRGSYEQYF.

The chain combines TRBV11-2 with TRBJ1-1; no clear D. Germline V gives CDR1 SGHAT, CDR2 FQNNGV. Trimming left V 0 bases short and J 6 bases short, with 8 bases between. This CDR3 is 13 amino acids long. As DNA, the CDR3 is TGTGCCAGCAGCTTAGAGGCTCGCTCTGAAGCTTTCTTT. Translated: CASSLEARSEAFF.

The V and J genes are TRBV29-1 and TRBJ2-7; TRBD1 matches 9 bases. The CDR3 extends over 13 amino acids. Germline V gives CDR1 SQVTM, CDR2 ANQGSEA. V lost 5 bases, J lost 7 bases, and 9 bases stayed unmatched. The CDR3: CSVLGDRAWEQYF. CDR3 bases: TGCAGCGTTCTTGGGGACAGGGCCTGGGAGCAGTACTTC.

On this clonotype itself: This may be a read error, as it is one base from a much larger clone. CDR3 in DNA: TGCGCCGGCAGCCAACTGTCCTTAAGCTCCTACAATGAGCAGTTCTTC. Protein product: CAGSQLSLSSYNEQFF. The chain links TRBV4-1 to TRBJ2-1; D is ambiguous. Germline V gene data show CDR1 as MGHRA and CDR2 as YSYEKL. CDR3 length equals 16 residues.

The chain uses TRBV20-1 and TRBJ2-1; 8 positions match TRBD2. The CDR3 is 13 residues long. Trimming cost V 5 bases and J 3 bases; bases outside gene matches: 3. Germline V CDR1 and CDR2: DFQATT, SNEGSKA (reference sequence). The CDR3 region is CSARGLDYNEQFF. The CDR3 DNA reads TGCAGTGCTCGGGGACTAGACTACAATGAGCAGTTCTTC.

This clonotype was detected ten times or more. The chain uses TRBV12-3 or TRBV12-4 and TRBJ2-1; 7 nucleotides align to TRBD1. The CDR3 runs 14 residues. J lost 4 bases, V lost 3 bases, and 3 bases had no gene match. Written as DNA, the CDR3 is TGTGCCAGCAGTTTTGGGACAGAGTACAATGAGCAGTTCTTC. Its protein is CASSFGTEYNEQFF.

This clonotype has more than one count but fewer than ten. The V gene is TRBV5-1, the J gene TRBJ2-1; D perhaps matches TRBD2 (6 bases). The CDR3 has 14 amino acids. Between the trimmed V and J ends, which lost 3 bases and 10 bases, there was a span of 17 bases. CDR1 and CDR2 (germline): SGHRS, YFSETQ. CDR3: CASSSIPSSDEQFF. Here the CDR3 DNA reads TGCGCCAGCAGCTCAATCCCGTCTAGCGACGAGCAGTTCTTC.

The rearrangement uses TRBV7-9 and TRBJ2-1; TRBD1 matches at 8 bases. The CDR3 consists of 13 residues. In germline, CDR1 is SEHNR, CDR2 FQNEAQ (reference sequence). V trimming: 5 bases; J trimming: 12 bases; junction bases outside the gene matches: 9. The CDR3 DNA reads TGTGCCAGCAGCCCACCGACCGGGACAGGGCAGTTCTTC. This gives the protein CASSPPTGTGQFF.

The table lists this clonotype with many counts. The chain is built from TRBV6-5 and TRBJ2-5; D not certain. Between the trimmed V and J ends, which lost 0 bases and 1 base, there was a span of 9 bases. The CDR3 totals 15 residues. CDR1 MNHEY and CDR2 SVGAGI come from the germline V gene. The CDR3 DNA is TGTGCCAGCAGTTACTCGACTCAAATCCAAGAGACCCAGTACTTC. It specifies CASSYSTQIQETQYF.

This chain uses TRBV28 with TRBJ2-1, with 7 positions matching TRBD2. J gave up 0 bases and V 5 bases, and 4 bases lay outside the gene matches. CDR3 length: 15 residues. Germline V CDR1 and CDR2: MDHEN, SYDVKM. CDR3 region: CASSAGGSSYNEQFF. CDR3 DNA: TGTGCCAGCAGTGCAGGCGGGAGCTCCTACAATGAGCAGTTCTTC.

This chain uses TRBV18 with TRBJ2-1; D might be TRBD1 (6 bases). Trimming removed 0 bases at V and 5 bases at J, with 20 bases between. The germline CDR1 and CDR2 sequences are KGHSH and LQKENI. The CDR3 runs to 18 residues. The CDR3 here is CASSPPFYPGQLNNEQFF. CDR3 nucleotide sequence: TGTGCCAGCTCACCACCCTTTTACCCCGGACAGCTCAACAATGAGCAGTTCTTC.

This clonotype was counted ten times or more. The CDR3 sequence: CAAEQGYEKLFF. CDR3 in DNA: TGTGCCGCGGAGCAGGGTTACGAAAAACTGTTTTTT. The chain joins TRBV7-8 to TRBJ1-4; weak D call: TRBD1 (5 bases). Germline CDR1 SGHVS, CDR2 FQNEAQ. Trimming shortened V by 11 bases and J by 8 bases, and 15 bases separated the two germline ends. The CDR3 length is 12 residues.

This clonotype was detected only a few times. The chain has TRBV7-2 and TRBJ1-3; D not certain. Germline-derived CDR1 and CDR2 are SGHTA and FQGNSA. The CDR3 is made up of 14 amino acids. Between the trimmed V and J ends, which lost 5 bases and 4 bases, there was a span of 12 bases. The DNA of the CDR3 is TGTGCCAGCAGCCCAGAACCCCTGGGAAACACCATATATTTT. Protein sequence: CASSPEPLGNTIYF.

This clonotype was detected many times. The V call is TRBV28, the J call TRBJ1-1; possibly TRBD1 for D (6 bases). CDR1 and CDR2 (germline): MDHEN, SYDVKM. V lost 5 bases, J lost 5 bases, and 21 bases lay in between. The CDR3 is 16 residues long. CDR3 sequence: CASSPQGLALWTEAFF. DNA of the CDR3: TGTGCCAGCAGTCCACAGGGTTTGGCGTTGTGGACTGAAGCTTTCTTT.

The chain employs TRBV20-1 and TRBJ1-2, with D perhaps matching TRBD1 (5 bases). CDR1 DFQATT and CDR2 SNEGSKA come from the germline V gene (reference sequence). Trimming shortened V by 4 bases and J by 7 bases, and 13 bases separated the two germline ends. This CDR3 has 12 amino acids. CDR3 DNA: TGCAGTGCTACACTCGGGGCTGGTGGCTACACCTTC. This encodes CSATLGAGGYTF.

About this clonotype itself: At one boundary the junction diverges from the germline segment, which might be a read error. The V and J genes are TRBV7-8 and TRBJ2-7, with 9 bases lining up with TRBD1. The CDR3 is 17 amino acids. Germline CDR1 SGHVS, CDR2 FQNEAQ. DNA of the CDR3: TGTGCCAGCAGCTTCCCGACCGGGACAGGGAACTCCTACGTGCAGTACTTC. Its translation: CASSFPTGTGNSYVQYF. Together with reference TRBV7-8 and TRBJ2-7, the CDR3 gives the full variable domain: GAGVSQSPRYKVAKRGQDVALRCDPISGHVSLFWYQQALGQGPEFLTYFQNEAQLDKSGLPSDRFFAERPEGSVSTLKIQRTQQEDSAVYLCASSFPTGTGNSYVQYFGPGTRLTVT.

This clonotype was detected only a few times. The chain combines TRBV7-8 with TRBJ2-2; D is unclear. CDR3 size: 15 residues. Germline V gene data show CDR1 as SGHVS and CDR2 as FQNEAQ. Between the trimmed V and J ends, which lost 3 bases and 2 bases, there was a span of 10 bases. The CDR3 sequence: CASSLKQPNTGELFF. DNA for the CDR3: TGTGCCAGCAGCTTGAAGCAACCAAACACCGGGGAGCTGTTTTTT.

The chain links TRBV15 to TRBJ2-1; unclear D gene. Germline V gene lookup returns CDR1 LNHNV and CDR2 YYDKDF (reference sequence). This CDR3 contains 14 residues. Trimming took off 1 base at V and 4 bases at J, with 8 bases between the two ends. The CDR3 nucleotides are TGTGCCACCAGCAGAGCAAGGTTTTACAATGAGCAGTTCTTC. It codes for CATSRARFYNEQFF.

This clonotype was recorded a few times. The V call is TRBV5-1, the J call TRBJ2-2; 7 bases are a match to TRBD2. V lost 4 bases to trimming and J lost 9 bases; unmatched junction nucleotides: 9. Germline V gene lookup returns CDR1 SGHRS and CDR2 YFSETQ. This CDR3 region has 14 residues. The CDR3 sequence is CASSQTSSGRELFF. DNA for the CDR3: TGCGCCAGCAGCCAGACTAGCTCGGGGCGGGAGCTGTTTTTT.

This clonotype was observed at least ten times. This chain uses TRBV12-5 with TRBJ1-5; D is perhaps TRBD1 (5 bases). CDR3 length equals 16 residues. Trimming took off 5 bases at V and 7 bases at J, with 21 bases between the two ends. Per germline, CDR1 LGHNT and CDR2 FRNRAP. The CDR3 loop reads CASGPLGVQGGQPQHF. The CDR3 DNA reads TGTGCTAGTGGTCCTCTAGGGGTACAAGGAGGCCAGCCCCAGCATTTT.

This sequence joins TRBV12-3 or TRBV12-4 and TRBJ2-7; D is perhaps TRBD2 (6 bases). Trimming stripped 5 bases from V and 6 bases from J, with 11 bases between. CDR3 size: 12 residues. CDR3 nucleotide sequence: TGTGCCAGCAGTCAAGTGGAGGGCGAGCAGTACTTC. Encoded protein: CASSQVEGEQYF.

This clonotype was recorded many times. The chain uses TRBV5-1 and TRBJ2-1, with D perhaps matching TRBD2 (5 bases). The germline CDR1 and CDR2 sequences are SGHRS and YFSETQ. Trimming pared 4 bases from V and 9 bases from J, leaving 17 bases between. The CDR3 is 14 residues long. The CDR3 is CASSGGSGSSEQFF. CDR3 nucleotide sequence: TGCGCCAGCAGCGGTGGGAGTGGCAGTTCTGAGCAGTTCTTC. The full variable domain, completed using reference TRBV5-1 and TRBJ2-1, is KAGVTQTPRYLIKTRGQQVTLSCSPISGHRSVSWYQQTPGQGLQFLFEYFSETQRNKGNFPGRFSGRQFSNSRSEMNVSTLELGDSALYLCASSGGSGSSEQFFGPGTRLTVL.

This clonotype has more than one count but fewer than ten. The chain carries TRBV10-3 and TRBJ2-5; D is ambiguous. The V gene's germline CDR1 is ENHRY and CDR2 SYGVKD. V lost 4 bases and J 7 bases, leaving 13 bases between the germline ends. This CDR3 is 13 amino acids long. CDR3 coding DNA: TGTGCCATCAGTGGAGGACGTACTGGGACCCAGTACTTC. It specifies CAISGGRTGTQYF.

In this sample, this clonotype turned up a few times. The chain links TRBV6-2 or TRBV6-3 to TRBJ2-1; 8 nucleotides align to TRBD2. Germline CDR1 and CDR2: MNHEY and SVGEGT. Unmatched junction bases numbered 14, after V lost 9 bases and J lost 4 bases. This CDR3 is 16 amino acids long. For the CDR3, the DNA is TGTGCCAGTGGTCGGAGAGCGGGAGTAGGATACAATGAGCAGTTCTTC. Encoded protein: CASGRRAGVGYNEQFF.

This rearrangement joins TRBV4-3 to TRBJ2-3; 11 bases fit TRBD2. J gave up 10 bases and V 0 bases, and 12 bases lay outside the gene matches. CDR1 is LGHNA and CDR2 is YSLEER in the germline V gene. There are 17 residues in the CDR3. CDR3 sequence reads: CASSQDTGTSGLMPQYF. CDR3 DNA sequence: TGCGCCAGCAGCCAAGATACTGGGACTAGCGGCCTGATGCCGCAGTATTTT.

V and J are TRBV7-2 and TRBJ1-5; D is unresolved. This CDR3 contains 12 residues. V dropped 3 bases and J dropped 10 bases, with 10 bases sitting between them. Germline CDR1 SGHTA, CDR2 FQGNSA. The DNA for the CDR3 is TGTGCCAGCAGCTTTGGCGGAATCCCCCAGCATTTT. Protein sequence: CASSFGGIPQHF.

The chain combines TRBV3-1 with TRBJ2-6, with D uncertain. This CDR3 has 15 amino acids. Trimming removed 3 bases at V and 2 bases at J, with 8 bases between. CDR1 is LGHDT, CDR2 YNNKEL, per germline (reference sequence). Here the CDR3 DNA reads TGTGCCAGCAGCCATGACCCGGCTGGGGCCAACGTCCTGACTTTC. Translating it yields CASSHDPAGANVLTF.